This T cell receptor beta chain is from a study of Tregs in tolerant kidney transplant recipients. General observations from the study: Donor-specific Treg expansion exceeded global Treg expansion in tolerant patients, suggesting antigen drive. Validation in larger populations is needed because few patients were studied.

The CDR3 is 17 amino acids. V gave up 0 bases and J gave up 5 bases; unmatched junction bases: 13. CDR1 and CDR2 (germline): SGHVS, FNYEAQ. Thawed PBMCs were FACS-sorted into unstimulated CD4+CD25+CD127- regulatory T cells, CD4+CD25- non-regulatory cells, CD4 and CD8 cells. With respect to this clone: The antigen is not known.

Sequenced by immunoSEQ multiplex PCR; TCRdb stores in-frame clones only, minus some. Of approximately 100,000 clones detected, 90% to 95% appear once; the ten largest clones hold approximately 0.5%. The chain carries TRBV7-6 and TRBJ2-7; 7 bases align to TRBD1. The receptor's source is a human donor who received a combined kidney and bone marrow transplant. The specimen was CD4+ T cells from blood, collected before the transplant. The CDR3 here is CASSLAHFRQGLDEQYF. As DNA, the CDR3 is TGTGCCAGCAGCTTAGCCCATTTTAGACAGGGTCTGGACGAGCAGTACTTC. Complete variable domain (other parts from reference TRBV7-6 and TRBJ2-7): GAGVSQSPRYKVTKRGQDVALRCDPISGHVSLYWYRQALGQGPEFLTYFNYEAQQDKSGLPNDRFSAERPEGSISTLTIQRTEQRDSAMYRCASSLAHFRQGLDEQYFGPGTRLTVT.